The T cell receptor (beta chain) described here comes from a study of CD4 T cells in relation to SARS-CoV-2 and coronaviruses. In the study overall: Negative control cultures got HIV-1 Nef peptides or no peptide.

Method: immunoSEQ multiplex PCR; TCRdb's copy keeps in-frame clones and lacks some. This table has more than 15,000 clones, 60% to 80% appearing once. V lost 5 bases to trimming and J lost 5 bases; unmatched junction nucleotides: 7. Germline CDR1 SGHTA, CDR2 FQGNSA. The CDR3 loop spans 14 amino acids. Turning to this clone: The antigen is not known.

Before the COVID-19 pandemic, during about 2010-2018, CD4+ T cells were taken from unexposed donors. Isolation of CD4+ T cells took place after approximately 10 days in culture. As cell numbers allowed, unexposed-donor CD4+ T cells faced SARS-CoV-2 S/N and four cold-coronavirus spikes. Sequencing was performed on CD4+ T cells from PBMCs, cultured in vitro. The sequence derives from a human donor in good health. The chain uses TRBV7-2 and TRBJ2-7; 9 bases are a match to TRBD2. The CDR3 DNA sequence: TGTGCCAGCAGCCCGGGACTAGCTACCCACGAGCAGTACTTC. It codes for CASSPGLATHEQYF.